These 24 T cell receptor beta chains came from one sample sequenced in a study of prognosis after radiotherapy for stage I lung cancer. TCR beta CDR3 was amplified from genomic DNA by two-round multiplex PCR. TRBV and TRBJ genes each had their own specific primers in first-round PCR. MiXCR was run by TCRdb on the multiplex PCR reads, yielding one entry per CDR3 protein. The data contain more than 11,000 distinct CDR3 sequences, roughly 31% of them singletons. The specimen was PBMCs, collected before or after stereotactic body radiation therapy (not recorded which). These receptors all stem from a donor of 50 years or more with non-small cell lung cancer.

This clonotype was seen ten or more times. This rearrangement joins TRBV7-9 to TRBJ2-1; TRBD2 is a possible D gene (5 bases). Germline V gives CDR1 SEHNR, CDR2 FQNEAQ (reference sequence). V was clipped by 1 base and J by 3 bases, with 22 bases between them. CDR3 length equals 19 residues. The CDR3 sequence is CASSLGVKLVGVSYNEQFF. CDR3 DNA sequence: TGTGCCAGCAGCTTAGGGGTGAAGTTAGTGGGAGTGAGCTACAATGAGCAGTTCTTC.

In its sample, this clonotype was seen many times. One end of the junction varies from germline; a read error may be responsible. The CDR3 loop reads CASSQVGQPQHF. As DNA, the CDR3 is TGTGCCAGCAGCCAAGTCGGACAGCCCCAGCATTTT. The chain carries TRBV4-1 and TRBJ1-5, with D unresolved. The length of the CDR3 is 12 residues. Germline V lookup: CDR1 MGHRA, CDR2 YSYEKL.

This clonotype was recorded at least ten times. The CDR3 here is CASSLSPGQGGNQPQHF. CDR3 nucleotide sequence: TGCGCCAGCAGCTTGTCACCCGGACAGGGAGGCAATCAGCCCCAGCATTTT. The gene calls are TRBV5-1 and TRBJ1-5, with 8 bases fitting TRBD1. The CDR3 is 17 amino acids. The germline CDR1 and CDR2 sequences are SGHRS and YFSETQ. With V trimmed by 1 base and J by 2 bases, 8 bases remained unmatched.

This clonotype was picked up many times. This sequence joins TRBV19 and TRBJ2-2; TRBD1 might be the D (6 bases). The CDR3 totals 15 residues. Germline V gene data show CDR1 as LNHDA and CDR2 as SQIVND (reference sequence). The V and J ends lost 5 bases and 0 bases respectively, with 10 bases between them. For the CDR3, the DNA is TGTGCCAGTAGTCCTGGGACATCGAACACCGGGGAGCTGTTTTTT. Amino acid sequence: CASSPGTSNTGELFF.

The chain carries TRBV28 and TRBJ2-1; 8 bases align to TRBD2. The length of the CDR3 is 17 residues. With 5 bases clipped from V and 1 base from J, the junction kept 10 bases outside the gene matches. Germline V gene lookup returns CDR1 MDHEN and CDR2 SYDVKM. CDR3 sequence: CASSRFRGGRSYNEQFF. In nucleotides, the CDR3 is TGTGCCAGCAGTCGATTCCGGGGGGGGAGGTCCTACAATGAGCAGTTCTTC.

In its sample, this clonotype was seen many times. J is TRBJ2-7 and V is TRBV5-5; no clear D gene. Looked up from germline, CDR1 is SGHKS and CDR2 is YYEKEE (reference sequence). V was pared by 0 bases and J by 3 bases, with 7 bases between. There are 13 residues in the CDR3. The CDR3 DNA reads TGTGCCAGCAGCTTGGGTCTTTACTACGAGCAGTACTTC. Translated, it gives CASSLGLYYEQYF.

This clonotype has ten or more counts. This rearrangement joins TRBV12-3 or TRBV12-4 to TRBJ2-1; 10 bases line up with TRBD2. With V trimmed by 7 bases and J by 6 bases, 12 bases remained unmatched. The CDR3 is made up of 16 amino acids. The CDR3: CASTRTSGNYGNEQFF. Written as DNA, the CDR3 is TGTGCCAGCACCCGGACTAGCGGAAATTATGGCAATGAGCAGTTCTTC.

This clonotype occurred many times. The J gene is TRBJ2-1, the V gene TRBV12-3 or TRBV12-4, with 9 bases aligning to TRBD1. V shed 3 bases, J shed 4 bases, and the junction held 7 bases outside the gene matches. The CDR3 is 16 amino acids. The CDR3 is CASSFRSGTGYNEQFF. The CDR3 DNA follows: TGTGCCAGCAGTTTCAGATCTGGGACAGGGTACAATGAGCAGTTCTTC.

This clonotype was counted many times. This chain joins TRBV5-1 and TRBJ2-2; D remains ambiguous. This CDR3 spans 14 amino acids. Trimming left V 2 bases short and J 2 bases short, with 7 bases between. CDR1 and CDR2 (germline): SGHRS, YFSETQ. The CDR3 here is CASSLTANTGELFF. In DNA form, the CDR3 reads TGCGCCAGCAGCTTAACGGCCAACACCGGGGAGCTGTTTTTT. Using reference TRBV5-1 and TRBJ2-2 for the parts outside the CDR3, the full variable domain is KAGVTQTPRYLIKTRGQQVTLSCSPISGHRSVSWYQQTPGQGLQFLFEYFSETQRNKGNFPGRFSGRQFSNSRSEMNVSTLELGDSALYLCASSLTANTGELFFGEGSRLTVL.

For this clonotype: At one boundary the junction diverges from the germline segment, which might be a read error. This chain links TRBV6-1 with TRBJ2-2; D may be TRBD1 (5 bases). This CDR3 is built from 12 residues. CDR1 is MNHNS and CDR2 is SASEGT in the germline V gene. The CDR3 protein is CASWQGTGELFF. CDR3 nucleotide sequence: TGTGCCAGCTGGCAGGGAACCGGCGAGCTGTTTTTT.

The chain recombines TRBV5-4 with TRBJ1-1; TRBD1 matches 9 bases. The CDR3 consists of 14 residues. CDR1 SGHNT and CDR2 YYREEE come from the germline V gene (reference sequence). The trim removed 4 bases at V and 10 bases at J, leaving 11 bases unmatched. The CDR3 region is CASSPIGQGRGAFF. CDR3 nucleotides: TGTGCCAGCAGCCCGATTGGACAGGGGCGAGGAGCTTTCTTT.

Remarks on this clonotype: This sequence is one base from a far larger clone and is likely a read error. The rearrangement links TRBV6-4 to TRBJ2-6; 9 bases fit TRBD2. This CDR3 region has 19 residues. Germline CDR1 MRHNA, CDR2 SNTAGT. The CDR3 sequence: CASSERSLAGFYGGNVLTF. As DNA, the CDR3 is TGTGCCAGCAGCGAAAGATCGCTAGCGGGATTTTATGGGGGCAACGTCCTGACTTTC.

Turning to this clonotype: Given a far larger clone just one base away, this is likely a sequencing read error. V is TRBV7-3 and J is TRBJ1-2; 9 bases are a match to TRBD1. Trimming removed 5 bases from V and 1 base from J; junction bases left unmatched: 8. The length of the CDR3 is 16 residues. Germline V gene data show CDR1 as SGHTA and CDR2 as FQGTGA. The CDR3 is CASSLAGTGSNYGYTF. CDR3 DNA: TGTGCCAGCAGCCTTGCGGGGACAGGGAGTAACTATGGCTACACCTTC. The full variable domain, with the rest looked up from reference TRBV7-3 and TRBJ1-2, is GAGVSQTPSNKVTEKGKYVELRCDPISGHTALYWYRQSLGQGPEFLIYFQGTGAADDSGLPNDRFFAVRPEGSVSTLKIQRTERGDSAVYLCASSLAGTGSNYGYTFGSGTRLTVV.

At least ten counts were recorded for this clonotype. The chain carries TRBV28 and TRBJ1-1, with a tentative D call TRBD1 (5 bases). Trimming removed 2 bases from V and 2 bases from J, with 9 bases in between. The CDR3 has 14 residues. CDR1 and CDR2 (germline): MDHEN, SYDVKM. The CDR3 DNA reads TGTGCCAGCAGTTTACCAGGGCCCAACACTGAAGCTTTCTTT. This encodes CASSLPGPNTEAFF.

This clonotype was recorded a few times. A far more abundant clone sits one base away, making this likely a read error. The rearrangement joins TRBV7-3 to TRBJ2-5, with 9 bases that match TRBD2. The end of the DNA aligns better with TRBJ2-1, so the J call may be wrong. CDR3 size: 15 residues. Germline lookup yields CDR1 SGHTA and CDR2 FQGTGA. CDR3 in amino acids: CARSLVLAGYTGQFF. CDR3 coding DNA: TGTGCCAGAAGCTTAGTTCTAGCGGGGTATACAGGGCAGTTCTTC.

This clonotype was picked up a small number of times. A far larger clone is one base from this, pointing to a likely read error. The V and J genes are TRBV7-2 and TRBJ2-7, with a possible D match to TRBD2 (5 bases). This CDR3 has 16 residues. V lost 8 bases and J lost 3, with 23 bases in between. From germline, CDR1 is SGHTA and CDR2 FQGNSA. CDR3 sequence (DNA): TGTGCCAGCGGCCTCCCACCGCCTTGGACTCACTACGAGCAGTACTTC. Amino acid sequence: CASGLPPPWTHYEQYF. Based on the CDR3 plus reference TRBV7-2 and TRBJ2-7, the full variable domain is GAGVSQSPSNKVTEKGKDVELRCDPISGHTALYWYRQSLGQGLEFLIYFQGNSAPDKSGLPSDRFSAERTGGSVSTLTIQRTQQEDSAVYLCASGLPPPWTHYEQYFGPGTRLTVT.

This clonotype appeared once. One junction end disagrees with the germline gene, perhaps due to a read error. The CDR3, as DNA: TGTGCCAGCAGGGGACAGGCGGGTACTGAATCTTTCTTT. Protein sequence: CASRGQAGTESFF. The chain carries TRBV28 and TRBJ1-1; 8 nucleotides match TRBD1. The CDR3 has 13 amino acids. CDR1 is MDHEN, CDR2 SYDVKM, per germline.

This clonotype has ten or more counts. The chain carries TRBV18 and TRBJ1-5; a weak D match, TRBD1 (6 bases). The ends were cut back, 3 bases at V and 5 bases at J, with 8 bases in the middle. The germline gives CDR1 KGHSH, CDR2 LQKENI. CDR3 length equals 13 residues. In nucleotides, the CDR3 is TGTGCCAGCTCACCCAAGGGGGATCAGCCCCAGCATTTT. This gives the protein CASSPKGDQPQHF.

This clonotype was seen many times. The rearrangement uses TRBV27 and TRBJ2-2; D assignment may be TRBD1 or TRBD2 (6 bases each). Trimming left V 7 bases short and J 5 bases short, with 14 bases between. Per germline, CDR1 MNHEY and CDR2 SMNVEV (reference sequence). The CDR3 runs 14 residues. DNA for the CDR3: TGTGCCAGCACGGGGGCTTACCGAACCGGGGAGCTGTTTTTT. Its translation: CASTGAYRTGELFF.

For the CDR3, the DNA is TGTGCCATTAGAGGGGGGCCCAACACCGGGGAGCTGTTTTTT. The encoded protein is CAIRGGPNTGELFF. The J gene is TRBJ2-2, the V gene TRBV19; D may be TRBD1 or TRBD2 (6 bases each). V was trimmed by 10 bases and J by 2 bases, leaving 14 bases between them. The V gene's germline CDR1 is LNHDA and CDR2 SQIVND (reference sequence). The CDR3 consists of 14 residues.

Points on this clonotype: One base away lies a much larger clone, so this may be a sequencing read error. CDR3 in amino acids: CASSLCPKRGYTF. For the CDR3, the DNA is TGTGCCAGCAGCCTTTGTCCAAAGCGGGGCTACACCTTC. This rearrangement joins TRBV7-8 to TRBJ1-2; D is unresolved. Trimming removed 5 bases from V and 8 bases from J, with 15 bases in between. Germline CDR1 and CDR2: SGHVS and FQNEAQ. There are 13 residues in the CDR3.

This clonotype occurred many times. V and J are TRBV19 and TRBJ2-5; 7 bases match TRBD1. The CDR3 runs 13 residues. The germline gives CDR1 LNHDA, CDR2 SQIVND (reference sequence). Trimming cost V 4 bases and J 6 bases; bases outside gene matches: 5. In DNA form, the CDR3 reads TGTGCCAGTAGTAGACAGGGTTCACAGACCCAGTACTTC. Its translation: CASSRQGSQTQYF.

By share of the sample, this clonotype is medium-sized. The rearrangement joins TRBV19 to TRBJ2-7; TRBD2 matches 10 bases. This CDR3 region has 13 residues. After removal of 4 bases from V and 3 bases from J, the junction contained 0 bases not matched to a gene. In germline, CDR1 is LNHDA, CDR2 SQIVND (reference sequence). The CDR3 DNA reads TGTGCCAGTAGTACTAGCGGGAGCTACGAGCAGTACTTC. This gives the protein CASSTSGSYEQYF.

The sample holds many counts of this clonotype. The chain employs TRBV7-9 and TRBJ1-2, with D possibly TRBD1 on 6 matching bases. Germline CDR1 reads SEHNR; CDR2 reads FQNEAQ (reference sequence). The CDR3 extends over 13 amino acids. Trimming removed 6 bases at V and 5 bases at J, with 13 bases between. This chain's CDR3 is CASRRNRDYGYTF. CDR3 bases: TGTGCCAGCAGGCGGAACAGGGATTATGGCTACACCTTC.